These 4 T cell receptor beta chains came from one sample sequenced in a study of T cells in Graves' hyperthyroidism and ophthalmopathy. Regions amplified from RNA transcripts were the TCR beta CDR3 regions. HTBI primers were the set used in a first-round RT-PCR of the TCR CDR3. MiXCR, run by TCRdb on the multiplex PCR reads, gives a single entry per CDR3 protein. Altogether fewer than 400,000 distinct CDR3 sequences are present, 25% being singletons, with the ten largest covering more than 60%. The material sequenced was blood. The receptors here all came from a man aged 45-65 years with Graves' hyperthyroidism.

In this sample, this clonotype turned up a few times. The rearrangement links TRBV5-1 to TRBJ2-1; D is unclear. Looked up from germline, CDR1 is SGHRS and CDR2 is YFSETQ. The V end lost 2 bases, the J end lost 4 bases, and 16 bases lay between the germline ends. This CDR3 contains 16 residues. CDR3 bases: TGCGCCAGCAGCTTCCTCTCTCTAAACGGGTACAATGAGCAGTTCTTC. Translated: CASSFLSLNGYNEQFF.

The V gene is TRBV15, the J gene TRBJ2-1; D is uncertain. CDR1 and CDR2 from the germline V gene are LNHNV and YYDKDF (reference sequence). The CDR3 is made up of 13 amino acids. V was shortened by 5 bases and J by 5 bases, with 10 bases between the two germline ends. This CDR3 reads CATSPGANNEQFF. The DNA for the CDR3 is TGTGCCACCAGCCCGGGCGCAAACAATGAGCAGTTCTTC.

There are a few counts of this clonotype. The chain has TRBV28 and TRBJ1-1, with D unclear. V was shortened by 1 base and J by 5 bases, with 11 bases between the two germline ends. The CDR3 contains 14 residues. The V gene's germline CDR1 is MDHEN and CDR2 SYDVKM. Written as DNA, the CDR3 is TGTGCCAGCAGTTTATCGGGCCCGAGGACTGAAGCTTTCTTT. Translating it yields CASSLSGPRTEAFF.

Concerning this clonotype itself: This could be a read error, since a much larger clone is one nucleotide away. This CDR3 fails to terminate in the conserved phenylalanine or tryptophan, so it likely reflects a read error. The chain has TRBV3-1 and TRBJ1-4; a possible D gene is TRBD1 (5 bases). The V end was cut by 1 base, the J end by 7 bases, with 13 bases between. Looked up from germline, CDR1 is LGHDT and CDR2 is YNNKEL (reference sequence). The CDR3 has 15 amino acids. The CDR3 region is CASSQALGTSEKLFL. The DNA of the CDR3 is TGTGCCAGCAGCCAAGCTTTGGGGACGAGTGAAAAACTGTTTCTT.